This T cell receptor beta chain appears in the sequencing data of a study of somatic mutations in cytotoxic T cells in rheumatoid arthritis (dated by TCRdb to about 2017). Study-wide context: Peripheral blood (about 28 ml EDTA) was collected from patients immediately after diagnosis and before any treatment began. Median age was essentially the same in the patient group and the control group. In newly diagnosed rheumatoid arthritis without treatment, the study examined if expanded CD8+ T-cell clones harbor somatic mutations, relying on TCRB deep sequencing to characterize clonality. A total of some 63 rheumatoid arthritis patients and 20 to 25 healthy controls underwent TCRB deep sequencing. Some T-cell populations stained with V beta antibodies were sorted by flow on a FACSAria II or Sony SH800 to nearly 100% purity, with sorted V beta1+ cells additionally subjected to TCRB sequencing. Overall study results and their limits: Several identical CD8+ TCRB sequences were found in both blood and synovial fluid, and in 8 of 65 patients the largest CD8+ clone exceeded 20% of CD8+ cells. In patients, CD8+ clonality rose with age (Spearman r ~ 0.45), which was not the case in healthy controls. No adjustment for multiple comparisons was made for the slight TRBV07 underrepresentation in patients. The expanded CD8+ clones had unknown antigen targets, and not appearing in virus-specific databases did not rule out that they were virus-specific. CD8+ T-cell clonality in rheumatoid arthritis patients was not significantly different from that in age-matched healthy controls.

Cut back by 5 bases and 0 bases, the V and J ends lie 10 bases apart. Looking up the germline V gene yields CDR1 SGHAT and CDR2 FQNNGV. There are 15 amino acids in the CDR3, from cysteine to phenylalanine inclusive. Solely the CDR3 DNA is kept, with 45 bases framed from the first base. Positive magnetic bead selection on an AutoMACS was used to isolate CD4+ and CD8+ cells, with flow cytometry used to check purity. After a first flow cytometry screen using a TCR V beta antibody panel, clonal expansions were characterized through TCRB deep sequencing of sorted CD8+ fractions. Peripheral blood mononuclear cells were isolated by Ficoll-Paque PLUS density gradient separation. DNA was extracted from CD4-enriched, CD8-enriched or PBMC samples with Nucleospin Tissue or Tissue XS kits and quantified with a Qubit 2.0 fluorometer. Genomic DNA underwent TCRB CDR3 sequencing using the immunoSEQ assay. As for how the authors treated the data: Patient CD8+ clones larger than 1% were compared against published virus-specific TCRB sequences, and only a few matched. Only productive TCRB rearrangements were included in the analyses. Defining a clone by its unique TCRB CDR3 sequence, the study calculated clonality as a productive clonality index derived from Shannon entropy. Repertoire overlap for a pair of samples was computed from each clone's template counts relative to total templates per sample. Flow cytometry-measured V-gene usage correlated with V-gene usage from TCRB sequencing, with a Spearman r of about 0.64. Drawn from immuneACCESS, this table holds only the in-frame rearrangements with V and J called that TCRdb kept. Clones are partly lost; checked studies trace under half to an unresolved V gene and leave the rest unexplained. Clone size and V and J calls were adopted from that table, with D and trimming inferred from the DNA. Counted in this sample were around 12,000 clones; around 80% of them appeared once. The ten largest clonotypes hold around 35% of the sample.

Judged by its sample share, this clone qualifies as medium-sized (0.01 to 0.1%). Which antigen it targets is not known. No base-level quality is on record; no much larger clone is a single base apart. Sequenced sample: CD8+ T cells sorted from blood. The chain uses TRBV11-2 and TRBJ2-2; perhaps TRBD2 is the D gene, with 5 bases matching. The clonotype originates from an adult with rheumatoid arthritis. The DNA is TGTGCCAGCAGCGGAGCGGCGGCGAACACCGGGGAGCTGTTTTTT. This gives the protein CASSGAAANTGELFF.